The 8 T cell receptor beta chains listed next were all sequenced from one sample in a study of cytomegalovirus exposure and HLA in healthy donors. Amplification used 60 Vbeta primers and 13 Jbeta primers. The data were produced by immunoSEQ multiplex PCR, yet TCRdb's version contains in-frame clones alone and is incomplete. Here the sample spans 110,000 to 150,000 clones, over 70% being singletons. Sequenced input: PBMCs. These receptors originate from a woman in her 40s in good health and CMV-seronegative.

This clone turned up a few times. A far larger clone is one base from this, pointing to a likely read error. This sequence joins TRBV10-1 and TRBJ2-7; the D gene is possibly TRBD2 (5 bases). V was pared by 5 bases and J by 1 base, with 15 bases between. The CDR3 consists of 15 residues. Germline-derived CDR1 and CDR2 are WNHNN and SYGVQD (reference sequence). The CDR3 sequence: CASSYEGDSSYEQYF. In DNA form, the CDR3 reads TGCGCCAGCAGTTACGAGGGCGACTCATCCTACGAGCAGTACTTC.

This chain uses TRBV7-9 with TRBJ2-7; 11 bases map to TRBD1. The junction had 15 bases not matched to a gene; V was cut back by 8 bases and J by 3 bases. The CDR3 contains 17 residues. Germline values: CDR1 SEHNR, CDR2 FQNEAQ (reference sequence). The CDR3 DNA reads TGTGCCAGCCTTATCACGACGATCGGGACAGGGGGCTACGAGCAGTACTTC. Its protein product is CASLITTIGTGGYEQYF.

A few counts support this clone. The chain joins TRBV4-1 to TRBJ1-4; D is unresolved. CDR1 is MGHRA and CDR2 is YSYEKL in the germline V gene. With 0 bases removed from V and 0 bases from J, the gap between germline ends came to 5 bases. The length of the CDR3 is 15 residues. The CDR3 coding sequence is TGCGCCAGCAGCCAAGATGGAGCAACTAATGAAAAACTGTTTTTT. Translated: CASSQDGATNEKLFF.

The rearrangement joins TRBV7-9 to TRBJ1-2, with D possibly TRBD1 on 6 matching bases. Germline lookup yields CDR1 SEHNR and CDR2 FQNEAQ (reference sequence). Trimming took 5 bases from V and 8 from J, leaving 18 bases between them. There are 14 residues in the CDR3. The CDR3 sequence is CASSPDGGALGYTF. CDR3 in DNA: TGTGCCAGCAGCCCAGACGGGGGGGCGTTGGGCTACACCTTC.

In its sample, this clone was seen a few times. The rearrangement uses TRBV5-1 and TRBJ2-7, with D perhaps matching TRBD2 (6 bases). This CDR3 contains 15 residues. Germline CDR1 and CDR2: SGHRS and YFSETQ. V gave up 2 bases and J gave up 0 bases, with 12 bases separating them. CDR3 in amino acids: CASSFETRGSYEQYF. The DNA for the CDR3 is TGCGCCAGCAGCTTTGAGACTAGGGGCTCCTACGAGCAGTACTTC.

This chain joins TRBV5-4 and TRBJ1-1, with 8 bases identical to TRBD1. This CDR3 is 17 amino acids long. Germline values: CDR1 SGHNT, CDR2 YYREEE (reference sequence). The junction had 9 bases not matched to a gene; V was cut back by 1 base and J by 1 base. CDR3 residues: CASSLKGTGQGNTEAFF. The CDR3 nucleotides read TGTGCCAGCAGCTTGAAGGGAACCGGACAGGGGAACACTGAAGCTTTCTTT.

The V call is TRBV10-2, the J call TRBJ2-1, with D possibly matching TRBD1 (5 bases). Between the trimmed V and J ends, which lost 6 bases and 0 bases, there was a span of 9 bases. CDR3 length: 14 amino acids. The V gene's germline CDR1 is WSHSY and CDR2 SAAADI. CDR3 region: CASRGLVSYNEQFF. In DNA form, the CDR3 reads TGCGCCAGCAGGGGGCTAGTCTCCTACAATGAGCAGTTCTTC.

CDR3 loop: CAWSETGVLEKLFF. The CDR3 bases are TGTGCCTGGAGCGAGACAGGCGTACTGGAAAAACTGTTTTTT. The chain is built from TRBV30 and TRBJ1-4, with a possible D match to TRBD1 (6 bases). Trimming cost V 3 bases and J 8 bases, with 16 bases left between them. The CDR3 contains 14 residues. Looked up from germline, CDR1 is GTSNPN and CDR2 is SVGIG (reference sequence).